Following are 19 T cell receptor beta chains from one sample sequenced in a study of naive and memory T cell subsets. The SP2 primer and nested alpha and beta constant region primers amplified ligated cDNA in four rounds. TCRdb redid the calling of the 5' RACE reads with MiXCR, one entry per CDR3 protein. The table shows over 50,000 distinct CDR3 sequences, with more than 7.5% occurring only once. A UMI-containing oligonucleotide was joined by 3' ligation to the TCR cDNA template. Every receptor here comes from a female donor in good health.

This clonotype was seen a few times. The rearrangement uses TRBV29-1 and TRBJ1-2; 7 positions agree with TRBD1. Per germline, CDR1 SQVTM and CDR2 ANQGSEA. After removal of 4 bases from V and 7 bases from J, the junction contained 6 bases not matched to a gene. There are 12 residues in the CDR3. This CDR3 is CSVGSGGRGYTF. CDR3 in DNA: TGCAGCGTTGGGTCAGGGGGTCGTGGCTACACCTTC.

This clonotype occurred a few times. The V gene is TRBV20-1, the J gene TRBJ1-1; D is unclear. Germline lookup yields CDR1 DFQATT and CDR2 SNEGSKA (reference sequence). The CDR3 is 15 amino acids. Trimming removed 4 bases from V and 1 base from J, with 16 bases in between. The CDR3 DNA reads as TGCAGTGCTACTTTTCCCGCCCGCACGAACACTGAAGCTTTCTTT. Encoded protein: CSATFPARTNTEAFF.

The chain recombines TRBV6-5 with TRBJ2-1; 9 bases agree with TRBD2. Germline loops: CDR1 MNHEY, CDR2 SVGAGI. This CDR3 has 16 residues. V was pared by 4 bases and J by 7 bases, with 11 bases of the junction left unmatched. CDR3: CASSLGGGGANNEQFF. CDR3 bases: TGTGCCAGCAGTTTGGGAGGCGGGGGGGCCAATAATGAGCAGTTCTTC.

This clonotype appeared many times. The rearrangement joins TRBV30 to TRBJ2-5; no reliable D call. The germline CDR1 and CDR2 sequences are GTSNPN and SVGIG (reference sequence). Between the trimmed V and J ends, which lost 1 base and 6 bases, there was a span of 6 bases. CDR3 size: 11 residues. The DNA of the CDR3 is TGTGCCTGGAGTGATGGGCAGACCCAGTACTTC. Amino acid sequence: CAWSDGQTQYF.

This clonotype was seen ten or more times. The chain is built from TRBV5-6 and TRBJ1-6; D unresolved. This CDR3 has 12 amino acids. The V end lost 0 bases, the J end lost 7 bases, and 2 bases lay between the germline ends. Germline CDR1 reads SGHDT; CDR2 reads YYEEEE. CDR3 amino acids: CASSLVNSPLHF. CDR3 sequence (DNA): TGTGCCAGCAGCTTGGTCAATTCACCCCTCCACTTT.

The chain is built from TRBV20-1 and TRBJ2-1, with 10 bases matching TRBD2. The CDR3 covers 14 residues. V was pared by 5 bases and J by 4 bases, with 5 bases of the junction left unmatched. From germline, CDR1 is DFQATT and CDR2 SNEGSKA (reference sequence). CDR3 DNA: TGCAGTGCTTTGAGAGCGGGGGGGTACAATGAGCAGTTCTTC. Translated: CSALRAGGYNEQFF.

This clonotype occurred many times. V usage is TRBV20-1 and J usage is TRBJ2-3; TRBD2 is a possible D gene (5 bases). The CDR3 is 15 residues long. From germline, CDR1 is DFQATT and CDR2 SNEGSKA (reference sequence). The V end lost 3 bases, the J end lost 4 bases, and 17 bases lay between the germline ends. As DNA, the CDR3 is TGCAGTGCTAGGGATCGCCGAGGGAGCTCAGATACGCAGTATTTT. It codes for CSARDRRGSSDTQYF.

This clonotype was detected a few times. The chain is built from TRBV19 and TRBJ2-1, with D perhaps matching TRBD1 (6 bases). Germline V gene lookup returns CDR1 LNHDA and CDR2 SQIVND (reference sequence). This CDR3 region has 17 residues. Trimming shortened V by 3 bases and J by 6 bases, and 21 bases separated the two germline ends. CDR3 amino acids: CASSIILGANPGNEQFF. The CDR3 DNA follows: TGTGCCAGTAGTATTATTTTGGGGGCGAATCCGGGCAATGAGCAGTTCTTC.

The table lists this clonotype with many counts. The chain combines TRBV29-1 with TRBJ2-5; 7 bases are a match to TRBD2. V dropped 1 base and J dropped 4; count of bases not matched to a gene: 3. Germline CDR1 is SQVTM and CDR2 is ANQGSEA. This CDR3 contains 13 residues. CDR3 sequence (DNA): TGCAGCGTTGAAGTCAGGGAGGGAGAGACCCAGTACTTC. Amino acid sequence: CSVEVREGETQYF.

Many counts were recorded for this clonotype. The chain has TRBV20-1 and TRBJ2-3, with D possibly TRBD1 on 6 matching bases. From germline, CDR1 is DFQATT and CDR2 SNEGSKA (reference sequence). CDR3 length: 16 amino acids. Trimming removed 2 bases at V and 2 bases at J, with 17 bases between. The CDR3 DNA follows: TGCAGTGCTAGAAAATCTCAGGGGCGGCTCACAGATACGCAGTATTTT. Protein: CSARKSQGRLTDTQYF.

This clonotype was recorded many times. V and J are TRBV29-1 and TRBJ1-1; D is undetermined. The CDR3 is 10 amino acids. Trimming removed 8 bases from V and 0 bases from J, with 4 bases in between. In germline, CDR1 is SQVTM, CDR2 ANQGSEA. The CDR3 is CSTLNTEAFF. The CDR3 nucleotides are TGCAGCACCCTGAACACTGAAGCTTTCTTT.

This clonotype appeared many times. The CDR3 spells CASSPDRGANYEQYF. CDR3 DNA: TGCGCCAGCAGCCCCGATCGGGGGGCTAACTACGAGCAGTACTTC. The genes are TRBV4-3 and TRBJ2-7, with TRBD2 as a possible D gene (7 bases). Looked up from germline, CDR1 is LGHNA and CDR2 is YSLEER. This CDR3 is 15 amino acids long. Trimming pared 4 bases from V and 3 bases from J, leaving 16 bases between.

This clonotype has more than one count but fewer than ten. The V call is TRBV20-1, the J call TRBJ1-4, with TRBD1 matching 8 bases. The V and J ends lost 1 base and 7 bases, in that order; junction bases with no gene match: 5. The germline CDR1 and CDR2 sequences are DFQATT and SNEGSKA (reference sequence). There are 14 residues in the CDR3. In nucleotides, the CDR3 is TGCAGTGCTAGAGGAGGACAGGGCGGTGAAAAACTGTTTTTT. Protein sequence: CSARGGQGGEKLFF.

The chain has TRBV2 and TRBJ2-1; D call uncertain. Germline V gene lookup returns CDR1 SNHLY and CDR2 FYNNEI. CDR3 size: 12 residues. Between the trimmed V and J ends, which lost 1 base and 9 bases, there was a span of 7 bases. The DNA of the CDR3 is TGTGCCAGCAGTGAAGGTCAGAGTGAGCAGTTCTTC. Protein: CASSEGQSEQFF. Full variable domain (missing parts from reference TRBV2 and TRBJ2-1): EPEVTQTPSHQVTQMGQEVILRCVPISNHLYFYWYRQILGQKVEFLVSFYNNEISEKSEIFDDQFSVERPDGSNFTLKIRSTKLEDSAMYFCASSEGQSEQFFGPGTRLTVL.

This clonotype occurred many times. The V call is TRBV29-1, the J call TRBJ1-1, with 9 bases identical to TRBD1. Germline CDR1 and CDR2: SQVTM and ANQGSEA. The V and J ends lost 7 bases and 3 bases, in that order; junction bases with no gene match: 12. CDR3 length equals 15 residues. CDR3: CSAWTGVRGDTEAFF. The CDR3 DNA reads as TGCAGCGCCTGGACAGGGGTGCGAGGGGACACTGAAGCTTTCTTT.

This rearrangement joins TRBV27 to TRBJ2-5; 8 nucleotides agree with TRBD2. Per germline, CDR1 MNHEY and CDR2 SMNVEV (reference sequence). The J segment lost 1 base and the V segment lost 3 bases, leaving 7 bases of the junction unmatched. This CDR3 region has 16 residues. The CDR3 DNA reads TGTGCCAGCAGTTTTTACGGGGGGGGGACCCAAGAGACCCAGTACTTC. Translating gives CASSFYGGGTQETQYF.

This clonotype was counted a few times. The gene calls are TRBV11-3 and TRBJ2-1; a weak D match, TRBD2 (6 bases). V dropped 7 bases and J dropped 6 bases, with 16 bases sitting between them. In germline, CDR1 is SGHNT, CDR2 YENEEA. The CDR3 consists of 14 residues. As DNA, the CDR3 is TGTGCCAGCAAGGGCTCCACCGGGGGCAATGAGCAGTTCTTC. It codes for CASKGSTGGNEQFF.

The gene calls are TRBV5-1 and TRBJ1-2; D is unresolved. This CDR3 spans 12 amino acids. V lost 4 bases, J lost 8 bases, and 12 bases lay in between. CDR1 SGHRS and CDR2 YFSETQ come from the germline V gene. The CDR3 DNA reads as TGCGCCAGCAGCACCCCCGACGGAGGCTACACCTTC. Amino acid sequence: CASSTPDGGYTF.

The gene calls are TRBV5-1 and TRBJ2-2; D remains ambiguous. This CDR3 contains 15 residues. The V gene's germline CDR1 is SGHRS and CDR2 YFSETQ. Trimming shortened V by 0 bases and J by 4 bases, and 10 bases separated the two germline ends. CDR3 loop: CASSLDGEVTGELFF. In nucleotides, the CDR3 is TGCGCCAGCAGCTTGGACGGAGAGGTCACCGGGGAGCTGTTTTTT.